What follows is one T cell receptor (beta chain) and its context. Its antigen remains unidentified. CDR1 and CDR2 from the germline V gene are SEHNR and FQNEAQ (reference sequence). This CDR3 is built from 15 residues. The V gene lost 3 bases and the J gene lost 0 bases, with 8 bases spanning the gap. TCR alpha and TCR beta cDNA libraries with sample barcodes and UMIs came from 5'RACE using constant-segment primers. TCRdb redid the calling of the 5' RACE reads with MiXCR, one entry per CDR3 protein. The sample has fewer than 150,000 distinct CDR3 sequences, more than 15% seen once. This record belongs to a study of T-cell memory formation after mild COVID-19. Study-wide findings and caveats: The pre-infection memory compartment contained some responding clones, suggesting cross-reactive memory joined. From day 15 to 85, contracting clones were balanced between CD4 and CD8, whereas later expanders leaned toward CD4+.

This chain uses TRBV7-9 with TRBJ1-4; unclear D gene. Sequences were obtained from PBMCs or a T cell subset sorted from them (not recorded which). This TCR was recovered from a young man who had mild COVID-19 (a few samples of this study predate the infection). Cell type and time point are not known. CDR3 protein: CASSLGSTTNEKLFF. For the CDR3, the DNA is TGTGCCAGCAGCTTGGGATCCACAACTAATGAAAAACTGTTTTTT. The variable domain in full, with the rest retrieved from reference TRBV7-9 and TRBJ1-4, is DTGVSQNPRHKITKRGQNVTFRCDPISEHNRLYWYRQTLGQGPEFLTYFQNEAQLEKSRLLSDRFSAERPKGSFSTLEIQRTEQGDSAMYLCASSLGSTTNEKLFFGSGTQLSVL.